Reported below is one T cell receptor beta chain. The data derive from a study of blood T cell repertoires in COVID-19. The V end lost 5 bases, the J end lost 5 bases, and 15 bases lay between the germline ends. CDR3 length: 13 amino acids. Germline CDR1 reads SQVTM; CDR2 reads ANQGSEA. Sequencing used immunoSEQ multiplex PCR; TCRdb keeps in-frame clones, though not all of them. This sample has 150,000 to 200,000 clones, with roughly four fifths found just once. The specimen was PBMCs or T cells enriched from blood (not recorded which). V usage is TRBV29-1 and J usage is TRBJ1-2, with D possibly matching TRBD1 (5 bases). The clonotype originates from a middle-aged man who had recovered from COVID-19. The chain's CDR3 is CSVRSGGSYGYTF. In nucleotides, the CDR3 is TGCAGCGTTCGGTCGGGGGGGTCATATGGCTACACCTTC.